Listed below are T cell receptor beta chains from one sample, sequenced in a study of cytomegalovirus exposure and HLA in healthy donors. Only in-frame clones appear in the TCRdb table, and some are missing; sequencing was by immunoSEQ multiplex PCR. This table holds just over 80,000 clones, around 96% found once. Source material: PBMCs. The origin of the receptors is a woman in her late teens or twenties in good health and CMV-seronegative. Each CDR3 is given with its conserved first and last residue. Each record gives: CDR3 DNA, CDR3 protein, D gene, J gene, V gene, clone size, CDR3 length. D genes are given only for firm matches. Clone size is not always given. Where it is, it says once, few, many or a class for expanded clones.

CDR3 DNA: TGTGCCAGCAGCTTGGCCCCTTCCACAGATACGCAGTATTTT
CDR3 protein: CASSLAPSTDTQYF
D gene: NA
J gene: TRBJ2-3
V gene: TRBV5-8
clone size: NA
CDR3 length: 14

CDR3 DNA: TGTGCCAGCAGTTACGAGCGCCCCTACAATGAGCAGTTCTTC
CDR3 protein: CASSYERPYNEQFF
D gene: NA
J gene: TRBJ2-1
V gene: TRBV6-5
clone size: NA
CDR3 length: 14

CDR3 DNA: TGTGCCAGCAACCAACTAGCGGGAGTCTCGCAGTACTTC
CDR3 protein: CASNQLAGVSQYF
D gene: TRBD2
J gene: TRBJ2-7
V gene: TRBV2
clone size: NA
CDR3 length: 13

CDR3 DNA: TGTGCTACCCCTGGACAGGGGACTGAAAAACTGTTTTTT
CDR3 protein: CATPGQGTEKLFF
D gene: TRBD1
J gene: TRBJ1-4
V gene: TRBV11-2
clone size: NA
CDR3 length: 13

CDR3 DNA: TGTGCCACCAGCAGACTAGCGGGAACTTACAATGAGCAGTTCTTC
CDR3 protein: CATSRLAGTYNEQFF
D gene: TRBD2
J gene: TRBJ2-1
V gene: TRBV15
clone size: NA
CDR3 length: 15

CDR3 DNA: TGTGCCAGCAGCCTTCCTGGAAAAGAACTAGCTCGGGAGAGTAGATATACAGATACGCAGTATTTT
CDR3 protein: CASSLPGKELARESRYTDTQYF
D gene: NA
J gene: TRBJ2-3
V gene: TRBV7-8
clone size: once
CDR3 length: 22

CDR3 DNA: TGTGCCAGCAGCTTAGCCCCCGGGACTAGCAGTCACGAGCAGTACTTC
CDR3 protein: CASSLAPGTSSHEQYF
D gene: TRBD2
J gene: TRBJ2-7
V gene: TRBV13
clone size: NA
CDR3 length: 16

CDR3 DNA: TGTGCCAGCTCTCGAGACAGAAACACTGAAGCTTTCTTT
CDR3 protein: CASSRDRNTEAFF
D gene: NA
J gene: TRBJ1-1
V gene: TRBV18
clone size: NA
CDR3 length: 13

CDR3 DNA: TGTGCCAGCAGCCCTTGGACTAGCGGCTACGAGCAGTACTTC
CDR3 protein: CASSPWTSGYEQYF
D gene: TRBD2
J gene: TRBJ2-7
V gene: TRBV9
clone size: NA
CDR3 length: 14

CDR3 DNA: TGCAGCGTTGGGGACGGCGGGAGGGCCTTGTATGAGCATGACAATGAGCAGTTCTTC
CDR3 protein: CSVGDGGRALYEHDNEQFF
D gene: TRBD2
J gene: TRBJ2-1
V gene: TRBV29-1
clone size: once
CDR3 length: 19

CDR3 DNA: TGCAGCGTGCTGGGACATTTCACAGATACGCAGTATTTT
CDR3 protein: CSVLGHFTDTQYF
D gene: NA
J gene: TRBJ2-3
V gene: TRBV29-1
clone size: NA
CDR3 length: 13

CDR3 DNA: TGCGCCAGCAGCTTATTGCAGGAGGCTGAAGCTTTCTTT
CDR3 protein: CASSLLQEAEAFF
D gene: NA
J gene: TRBJ1-1
V gene: TRBV5-1
clone size: NA
CDR3 length: 13

CDR3 DNA: TGTGCCAGCAGCTTGGAGGGCGGAGGGGCGAACACTGAAGCTTTCTTT
CDR3 protein: CASSLEGGGANTEAFF
D gene: NA
J gene: TRBJ1-1
V gene: TRBV5-8
clone size: NA
CDR3 length: 16

CDR3 DNA: TGTGCCAGCAGCACTACAGGAGAGCTGTTTTTT
CDR3 protein: CASSTTGELFF
D gene: NA
J gene: TRBJ1-4
V gene: TRBV28
clone size: NA
CDR3 length: 11

CDR3 DNA: TGTGCCAGCAGTTACTTCTACTCCCGCTCCTATGGCTACACCTTC
CDR3 protein: CASSYFYSRSYGYTF
D gene: NA
J gene: TRBJ1-2
V gene: TRBV6-5
clone size: NA
CDR3 length: 15

CDR3 DNA: TGTGCCAGCAGCGTAGTAGCGGTTGGCGGGGAGCTGTTTTTT
CDR3 protein: CASSVVAVGGELFF
D gene: NA
J gene: TRBJ2-2
V gene: TRBV9
clone size: NA
CDR3 length: 14

CDR3 DNA: TGTGCCAGCAGCCCAACCGTCACCGGACTAGCGGGAACGTCCTACGAGCAGTACTTC
CDR3 protein: CASSPTVTGLAGTSYEQYF
D gene: TRBD2
J gene: TRBJ2-7
V gene: TRBV7-7
clone size: NA
CDR3 length: 19

CDR3 DNA: TGCGCCAGCAGACCATTCCCGGGACAGCTACCCTACGAGCAGTACTTC
CDR3 protein: CASRPFPGQLPYEQYF
D gene: TRBD1
J gene: TRBJ2-7
V gene: TRBV5-1
clone size: NA
CDR3 length: 16

CDR3 DNA: TGTGCCAGCAGCTTATGGGACGGGGGAGGCAATCAGCCCCAGCATTTT
CDR3 protein: CASSLWDGGGNQPQHF
D gene: NA
J gene: TRBJ1-5
V gene: TRBV7-6
clone size: NA
CDR3 length: 16

CDR3 DNA: TGTGCCAGCTCACCACCGCTGACAGTCTCCTACAATGAGCAGTTCTTC
CDR3 protein: CASSPPLTVSYNEQFF
D gene: NA
J gene: TRBJ2-1
V gene: TRBV18
clone size: NA
CDR3 length: 16

CDR3 DNA: TGCGCCAGCAGCTCATGGACAGGGGTAATATCAGAGACCCAGTACTTC
CDR3 protein: CASSSWTGVISETQYF
D gene: TRBD1
J gene: TRBJ2-5
V gene: TRBV5-1
clone size: NA
CDR3 length: 16

CDR3 DNA: TGTGCCACTTATCAAGCGGGAGGGCCGAACGAGCAGTACTTC
CDR3 protein: CATYQAGGPNEQYF
D gene: TRBD2
J gene: TRBJ2-7
V gene: TRBV28
clone size: NA
CDR3 length: 14

CDR3 DNA: TGTGCCAGCATCGGCGGCGGGAGGGCGGGATACGAGCAGTACTTC
CDR3 protein: CASIGGGRAGYEQYF
D gene: TRBD2
J gene: TRBJ2-7
V gene: TRBV6-1
clone size: NA
CDR3 length: 15

CDR3 DNA: TGTGCCAGCAGCTTATTAGGGGGTAACACCATATATTTT
CDR3 protein: CASSLLGGNTIYF
D gene: NA
J gene: TRBJ1-3
V gene: TRBV7-9
clone size: NA
CDR3 length: 13

CDR3 DNA: TGCGCCAGCAGTGACGGGACAGCTAAAGGGATTCAGTACTTC
CDR3 protein: CASSDGTAKGIQYF
D gene: TRBD1
J gene: TRBJ2-4
V gene: TRBV10-1
clone size: NA
CDR3 length: 14

CDR3 DNA: TGTGCCAGCAGTTACTCGCGCGATCAGCCCCAGCATTTT
CDR3 protein: CASSYSRDQPQHF
D gene: NA
J gene: TRBJ1-5
V gene: TRBV6-5
clone size: NA
CDR3 length: 13

CDR3 DNA: TGTGCCAGTAGTACCCCACAAGCGGGAGGGCCCTATGAGCAGTTCTTC
CDR3 protein: CASSTPQAGGPYEQFF
D gene: TRBD2
J gene: TRBJ2-1
V gene: TRBV19
clone size: NA
CDR3 length: 16

CDR3 DNA: TGTGCCAGCAGCTTAGAACAGGGGTTCTACAATGAGCAGTTCTTC
CDR3 protein: CASSLEQGFYNEQFF
D gene: TRBD1
J gene: TRBJ2-1
V gene: TRBV7-9
clone size: once
CDR3 length: 15

CDR3 DNA: TGTGCCTGGAGTGTATCGAACTATGGCTACACCTTC
CDR3 protein: CAWSVSNYGYTF
D gene: NA
J gene: TRBJ1-2
V gene: TRBV30
clone size: NA
CDR3 length: 12

CDR3 DNA: TGTGCCAGCAGTGAACTCACCAGGGGCAATCAGCCCCAGCATTTT
CDR3 protein: CASSELTRGNQPQHF
D gene: NA
J gene: TRBJ1-5
V gene: TRBV2
clone size: NA
CDR3 length: 15

CDR3 DNA: TGTGCCAGCAGCCATGGACTAGCGGGGGACTACGAGCAGTACTTC
CDR3 protein: CASSHGLAGDYEQYF
D gene: TRBD2
J gene: TRBJ2-7
V gene: TRBV4-2
clone size: NA
CDR3 length: 15

CDR3 DNA: TGTGCCAGCAGTTTATTTACTGGAGGACAGAGGGAAGCTTTCTTT
CDR3 protein: CASSLFTGGQREAFF
D gene: NA
J gene: TRBJ1-1
V gene: TRBV28
clone size: NA
CDR3 length: 15

CDR3 DNA: TGTGCCAGCGGGCTCCGGACTGAAGCTTTCTTT
CDR3 protein: CASGLRTEAFF
D gene: NA
J gene: TRBJ1-1
V gene: TRBV2
clone size: NA
CDR3 length: 11

CDR3 DNA: TGTGCCAGCAGTAGGTCTAGCGGGAGTACCTACAATGAGCAGTTCTTC
CDR3 protein: CASSRSSGSTYNEQFF
D gene: TRBD2
J gene: TRBJ2-1
V gene: TRBV27
clone size: NA
CDR3 length: 16

CDR3 DNA: TGTGCCAGCAGCGACGGGACAGGGTTCCTTTCCACTGAAGCTTTCTTT
CDR3 protein: CASSDGTGFLSTEAFF
D gene: TRBD1
J gene: TRBJ1-1
V gene: TRBV5-6
clone size: NA
CDR3 length: 16

CDR3 DNA: TGTGCCAGCAGTTTATCGGCACAGGGGGAGAGTAAACCCCAGCATTTT
CDR3 protein: CASSLSAQGESKPQHF
D gene: TRBD1
J gene: TRBJ1-5
V gene: TRBV28
clone size: NA
CDR3 length: 16

CDR3 DNA: TGTGCCAGCTCACCACCCCGGGACAGGGGAGATCAGCCCCAGCATTTT
CDR3 protein: CASSPPRDRGDQPQHF
D gene: TRBD1
J gene: TRBJ1-5
V gene: TRBV18
clone size: NA
CDR3 length: 16

CDR3 DNA: TGTGCCAGTAGTACCCTAGACAGGGACTACAATGAGCAGTTCTTC
CDR3 protein: CASSTLDRDYNEQFF
D gene: TRBD1
J gene: TRBJ2-1
V gene: TRBV19
clone size: NA
CDR3 length: 15

CDR3 DNA: TGTGCCAGCGCAAACCAGAGGAGCCCCGGTCAGCCCCAGCATTTT
CDR3 protein: CASANQRSPGQPQHF
D gene: NA
J gene: TRBJ1-5
V gene: TRBV18
clone size: NA
CDR3 length: 15

CDR3 DNA: TGCGCCAGCAGCCAGCCCGGGAGGGCCTACTCCACAGATACGCAGTATTTT
CDR3 protein: CASSQPGRAYSTDTQYF
D gene: TRBD2
J gene: TRBJ2-3
V gene: TRBV4-1
clone size: NA
CDR3 length: 17

CDR3 DNA: TGTGCCAGCAGCTTGGGACAGGGGAGTAGGGATGAGCAGTTCTTC
CDR3 protein: CASSLGQGSRDEQFF
D gene: TRBD1
J gene: TRBJ2-1
V gene: TRBV7-9
clone size: NA
CDR3 length: 15

CDR3 DNA: TGTGCCAGCAGCTTTAATCAGGGTACTGCAGATACGCAGTATTTT
CDR3 protein: CASSFNQGTADTQYF
D gene: NA
J gene: TRBJ2-3
V gene: TRBV7-9
clone size: NA
CDR3 length: 15

CDR3 DNA: TGTGCCAGCTCAAAGCGACAGGAATATGGCTACACCTTC
CDR3 protein: CASSKRQEYGYTF
D gene: NA
J gene: TRBJ1-2
V gene: TRBV18
clone size: once
CDR3 length: 13